This entry describes one T cell receptor (beta chain). The data belong to a study of PD-L1 blockade in urothelial cancer. Overall study: Most patients, about nine tenths of the roughly 30, were males with bladder-origin cancer. A median of around 1,500 T cells was found per tumor sample.

Sequenced by immunoSEQ multiplex PCR; TCRdb stores in-frame clones only, minus some. The sample lists 35,000 or so clones, roughly a third occurring once. Looked up from germline, CDR1 is MNHGY and CDR2 is SAAAGT. Trimming stripped 7 bases from V and 5 bases from J, with 15 bases between. CDR3 length: 14 residues. The gene calls are TRBV6-8 and TRBJ2-1; weak D call: TRBD2 (6 bases). The receptor was derived from a man between 60 and 75 years old with urothelial cancer. The sample in question was tumor tissue, obtained before atezolizumab (anti-PD-L1) treatment. The CDR3 DNA reads TGTGCCAGCAATCTCCCTAGCGCCAACAATGAGCAGTTCTTC. This encodes CASNLPSANNEQFF.